This passage covers 5 T cell receptor beta chains from one sample sequenced in a study of shared clonotypes between healthy human individuals. The naive CD8 population came from CD45RO-negative cells selected for CCR7, without terminally differentiated effector memory CD45RA+ cells. Generated by immunoSEQ multiplex PCR, the TCRdb table keeps only in-frame clones and is missing some. The sample carries around 2,100,000 clones, approximately 94% recorded once. Sequencing was done on a sample of naive CD8+ T cells sorted from blood. Receptors were obtained from a man aged 18 to 35 in good health.

The chain uses TRBV5-6 and TRBJ2-7, with TRBD2 as a possible D gene (6 bases). Germline V gives CDR1 SGHDT, CDR2 YYEEEE. The CDR3 totals 14 residues. The germline V and J ends were trimmed by 2 bases and 3 bases, with 12 bases remaining between them. The CDR3 DNA reads TGTGCCAGCAGCTTAGGCGGGGTGGGCTACGAGCAGTACTTC. Translated, it gives CASSLGGVGYEQYF.

With regard to this clone: This same CDR3 is encoded by further DNA sequences in the sample. V usage is TRBV27 and J usage is TRBJ2-7, with 11 bases identical to TRBD1. CDR3 length: 14 residues. Germline V gene data show CDR1 as MNHEY and CDR2 as SMNVEV (reference sequence). The J segment lost 4 bases and the V segment lost 5 bases, leaving 4 bases of the junction unmatched. CDR3 sequence reads: CASSPGTGGYEQYF. The CDR3 coding sequence is TGTGCCAGCAGTCCGGGGACAGGGGGTTACGAGCAGTACTTC.

Concerning this clone itself: The same CDR3 also results from other DNA sequences found in this sample. This chain links TRBV9 with TRBJ1-6; D unresolved. The V end lost 0 bases, the J end lost 7 bases, and 11 bases lay between the germline ends. Germline V gives CDR1 SGDLS, CDR2 YYNGEE. This CDR3 has 15 residues. CDR3 protein: CASSVGGSPNSPLHF. CDR3 DNA: TGTGCCAGCAGCGTAGGAGGATCACCGAATTCACCCCTCCACTTT.

The J gene is TRBJ2-3, the V gene TRBV18; the D is unclear. Trimming took off 4 bases at V and 2 bases at J, with 16 bases between the two ends. CDR3 size: 16 residues. From germline, CDR1 is KGHSH and CDR2 LQKENI. CDR3: CASSQRRSWNTDTQYF. CDR3 nucleotide sequence: TGTGCCAGCTCACAACGTAGGTCCTGGAACACAGATACGCAGTATTTT.

A word on this clone: The sample holds other DNA sequences that translate to the same CDR3. The chain links TRBV6-6 to TRBJ2-7; D could derive from TRBD1 or TRBD2 (5 bases each). The CDR3 runs 14 residues. With 0 bases removed from V and 2 bases from J, the gap between germline ends came to 8 bases. CDR1 MNHNY and CDR2 SVGAGI come from the germline V gene (reference sequence). CDR3: CASSYSEGPYEQYF. The CDR3 nucleotides read TGTGCCAGCAGTTACTCTGAGGGGCCCTACGAGCAGTACTTC.